This T cell receptor beta chain was found in a study of blood T cells in healthy people across ages. This clonotype was picked up a small number of times. The antigen remains unidentified. Whole-study findings and limits: Unsorted PBMCs ruled out conclusive naive versus antigen-experienced comparison.

Sample-barcoded 5' priming and a J-beta primer mix drove a second PCR of roughly 7 to 11 cycles. TCRdb reanalysed the 5' RACE reads using MiXCR and keeps one entry per CDR3 protein. The data contain 550,000 to 750,000 distinct CDR3 sequences, approximately 21% of them singletons. Sequenced: blood. The sequence derives from a man in his sixties or seventies in good health.

CDR3 loop: CASSLRAGTQETQYF. Here the CDR3 DNA reads TGTGCCAGCAGCCTCCGAGCAGGGACCCAAGAGACCCAGTACTTC. V gene TRBV6-1 combines with J gene TRBJ2-5; D is tentatively TRBD1 or TRBD2 (5 bases each). The CDR3 is 15 amino acids. The germline V gene has CDR1 MNHNS and CDR2 SASEGT. The V end was cut by 6 bases, the J end by 1 base, with 15 bases between.